These 29 T cell receptor beta chains share one sample of origin, sequenced in a study of human T cells and chemical hapten exposure. TCRdb independently ran MiXCR on the RACE reads; one entry per CDR3 protein. This table holds tens of thousands of distinct CDR3 sequences, roughly a tenth found once. Time point of the sample: patch test 2, 6 weeks after DPC sensitization. Treatment meaning: therapeutic diphenylcyclopropenone sensitization with weekly scalp DPC. Sequences were derived from whole blood, sampled in connection with sensitization to the hapten diphenylcyclopropenone (DPC). The receptors here all came from a young woman with alopecia areata. Some clones in this sample may be carry-over from other donors' samples.

This chain uses TRBV29-1 with TRBJ2-2, with D unresolved. The length of the CDR3 is 11 residues. With 4 bases removed from V and 1 base from J, the gap between germline ends came to 1 base. CDR1 is SQVTM and CDR2 is ANQGSEA in the germline V gene. CDR3 bases: TGCAGCGTTGGGAACACCGGGGAGCTGTTTTTT. The encoded protein is CSVGNTGELFF.

This clonotype has at least ten counts. This rearrangement joins TRBV12-3 or TRBV12-4 to TRBJ2-2, with D perhaps matching TRBD1 (6 bases). The CDR3 is 14 amino acids. Trimming took 7 bases from V and 5 from J, leaving 14 bases between them. The CDR3 nucleotides read TGTGCCAGCATTCACAGGGACCGAACCGGGGAGCTGTTTTTT. Translation gives CASIHRDRTGELFF.

This clonotype came up many times. This sequence joins TRBV6-6 and TRBJ2-3, with 7 bases aligning to TRBD1. The junction had 14 bases not matched to a gene; V was cut back by 4 bases and J by 4 bases. The germline CDR1 and CDR2 sequences are MNHNY and SVGAGI (reference sequence). The CDR3 spans 17 residues. In DNA form, the CDR3 reads TGTGCCAGCAGTTTTTCTAACCTCAGGGGGAAATCAGATACGCAGTATTTT. Residues: CASSFSNLRGKSDTQYF.

This clonotype has ten or more counts. This chain links TRBV6-6 with TRBJ2-3; 10 positions agree with TRBD2. The V gene's germline CDR1 is MNHNY and CDR2 SVGAGI (reference sequence). The CDR3 contains 17 residues. The V gene end was trimmed by 6 bases and the J gene end by 0 bases; junction bases not matched to a gene: 9. The CDR3 protein is CASRKGSGGFSTDTQYF. As DNA, the CDR3 is TGTGCCAGCAGGAAGGGTAGCGGGGGGTTTAGCACAGATACGCAGTATTTT.

This clonotype has a count of ten or more. This sequence joins TRBV11-2 and TRBJ2-7; 9 bases are a match to TRBD1. CDR1 and CDR2 (germline): SGHAT, FQNNGV. The V and J ends lost 4 bases and 6 bases, in that order; junction bases with no gene match: 13. The CDR3 is made up of 16 amino acids. CDR3 sequence (DNA): TGTGCCAGCAGCTCCCCCATGGGACAGGGAACAGGCGAGCAGTACTTC. It specifies CASSSPMGQGTGEQYF.

This clonotype came up many times. The chain has TRBV28 and TRBJ2-7; D is tentatively TRBD1 or TRBD2 (5 bases each). Deletions cut 6 bases from V and 3 bases from J, with 9 bases between. Germline CDR1 is MDHEN and CDR2 is SYDVKM. The CDR3 is 12 amino acids. As DNA, the CDR3 is TGTGCCAGCAGCCGAGGGGTCTACGAGCAGTACTTC. It encodes CASSRGVYEQYF.

This clonotype showed up many times. V usage is TRBV11-2 and J usage is TRBJ2-3; 8 positions agree with TRBD2. The CDR3 sequence is 15 residues long. Germline V gene data show CDR1 as SGHAT and CDR2 as FQNNGV. The trim removed 4 bases at V and 6 bases at J, leaving 9 bases unmatched. As DNA, the CDR3 is TGTGCCAGCAGCTCATGGCGGGGGGCCGGGGATACGCAGTATTTT. Encoded protein: CASSSWRGAGDTQYF.

This clonotype was picked up many times. The J gene is TRBJ1-1, the V gene TRBV28, with D perhaps TRBD1 (5 bases). The CDR3 sequence is 15 residues long. CDR1 MDHEN and CDR2 SYDVKM come from the germline V gene. The V gene lost 6 bases and the J gene lost 9 bases, with 23 bases spanning the gap. The CDR3 protein is CASSTLGPFAPQAFF. Written as DNA, the CDR3 is TGTGCCAGCAGCACCCTGGGGCCCTTTGCCCCCCAAGCTTTCTTT. The full variable domain, in which reference TRBV28 and TRBJ1-1 provide the parts outside the CDR3, is DVKVTQSSRYLVKRTGEKVFLECVQDMDHENMFWYRQDPGLGLRLIYFSYDVKMKEKGDIPEGYSVSREKKERFSLILESASTNQTSMYLCASSTLGPFAPQAFFGQGTRLTVV.

At least ten counts were recorded for this clonotype. The chain joins TRBV29-1 to TRBJ2-7; 7 bases agree with TRBD2. Germline V gives CDR1 SQVTM, CDR2 ANQGSEA. The CDR3 contains 13 residues. V shed 7 bases, J shed 4 bases, and the junction held 10 bases outside the gene matches. The CDR3 nucleotides are TGCAGCGCAGGGAGGGGACTCCGTTACGAGCAGTACTTC. Translation: CSAGRGLRYEQYF.

There are many counts of this clonotype. V gene TRBV5-1 combines with J gene TRBJ2-3, with D possibly TRBD2 on 7 matching bases. The CDR3 is 14 amino acids. The germline V and J ends were trimmed by 3 bases and 4 bases, with 12 bases remaining between them. Germline V gene sequence: CDR1 SGHRS, CDR2 YFSETQ. The CDR3 reads CASSWTGGSDTQYF. CDR3 DNA: TGCGCCAGCAGCTGGACGGGGGGCTCAGATACGCAGTATTTT.

This clonotype came up many times. V is TRBV20-1 and J is TRBJ2-3; the D is unclear. V lost 4 bases and J 1 base, leaving 9 bases between the germline ends. Germline loops: CDR1 DFQATT, CDR2 SNEGSKA (reference sequence). The CDR3 has 13 residues. CDR3 bases: TGCAGTGCTAAGGCAGCCGGCACAGATACGCAGTATTTT. Translated, it gives CSAKAAGTDTQYF.

The chain joins TRBV6-2 or TRBV6-3 to TRBJ1-6; D is undetermined. The CDR3 length is 14 residues. V gave up 2 bases and J gave up 7 bases, with 9 bases separating them. Germline V CDR1 and CDR2: MNHEY, SVGEGT. The CDR3 DNA reads as TGTGCCAGCAGTTACGCGCCAAAGAATTCACCCCTCCACTTT. It is translated as CASSYAPKNSPLHF.

The chain recombines TRBV10-2 with TRBJ2-3; 9 bases agree with TRBD1. Trimming removed 8 bases from V and 0 bases from J; junction bases left unmatched: 6. Germline-derived CDR1 and CDR2 are WSHSY and SAAADI. This CDR3 is built from 15 residues. The CDR3 is CASYRGLLSTDTQYF. Written as DNA, the CDR3 is TGCGCCAGCTACAGGGGGCTATTGAGCACAGATACGCAGTATTTT.

This clonotype was counted ten times or more. The V and J genes are TRBV5-1 and TRBJ2-6; weak D call: TRBD1 (6 bases). The germline gives CDR1 SGHRS, CDR2 YFSETQ. Trimming removed 2 bases at V and 4 bases at J, with 13 bases between. CDR3 length: 16 residues. The DNA of the CDR3 is TGCGCCAGCAGCTTACAGGGTCTACCCGGGGCCAACGTCCTGACTTTC. Amino acids: CASSLQGLPGANVLTF.

V is TRBV5-1 and J is TRBJ1-1, with unresolved D. The CDR3 contains 13 residues. Germline CDR1 is SGHRS and CDR2 is YFSETQ. Trimming shortened V by 5 bases and J by 1 base, and 9 bases separated the two germline ends. CDR3 coding DNA: TGCGCCAGCAGGACACTTCCGAACACTGAAGCTTTCTTT. Translation gives CASRTLPNTEAFF.

This clonotype was counted at least ten times. The chain employs TRBV5-1 and TRBJ2-7; 12 nucleotides agree with TRBD2. Per the germline V gene, CDR1 is SGHRS and CDR2 is YFSETQ. This CDR3 comprises 18 residues. Trimming at V came to 4 bases and at J to 7 bases, leaving 18 bases not matched to a gene. The DNA for the CDR3 is TGCGCCAGCAGCCTTTATGGGACTAGCGGGTACCGGGATCGGGAGCAGTACTTC. Residues: CASSLYGTSGYRDREQYF.

This clonotype has a count of ten or more. The chain employs TRBV6-2 or TRBV6-3 and TRBJ2-2, with 9 bases lining up with TRBD1. CDR1 and CDR2 from the germline V gene are MNHEY and SVGEGT. The CDR3 is 16 residues long. Unmatched junction bases numbered 4, after V lost 2 bases and J lost 3 bases. The chain's CDR3 is CASSYPGQGYTGELFF. The CDR3 DNA is TGTGCCAGCAGTTACCCTGGACAGGGGTACACCGGGGAGCTGTTTTTT.

The V gene is TRBV9, the J gene TRBJ2-6; no firm D call. The CDR3 loop spans 17 amino acids. Germline CDR1 and CDR2: SGDLS and YYNGEE. Between the trimmed V and J ends, which lost 4 bases and 2 bases, there was a span of 16 bases. The CDR3 reads CASSSLGPSPGANVLTF. The CDR3 coding sequence is TGTGCCAGCAGCTCCCTAGGTCCCTCGCCTGGGGCCAACGTCCTGACTTTC. The full variable domain, rest sourced from reference TRBV9 and TRBJ2-6, is DSGVTQTPKHLITATGQRVTLRCSPRSGDLSVYWYQQSLDQGLQFLIQYYNGEERAKGNILERFSAQQFPDLHSELNLSSLELGDSALYFCASSSLGPSPGANVLTFGAGSRLTVL.

This clonotype was picked up many times. The chain carries TRBV9 and TRBJ2-2, with TRBD2 matching over 10 bases. This CDR3 region has 16 residues. CDR1 SGDLS and CDR2 YYNGEE come from the germline V gene. Trimming removed 3 bases from V and 3 bases from J; junction bases left unmatched: 5. CDR3: CASSGGLARYTGELFF. The CDR3 coding sequence is TGTGCCAGCAGCGGGGGACTAGCGCGGTACACCGGGGAGCTGTTTTTT.

This clonotype has just a few counts. The rearrangement links TRBV29-1 to TRBJ1-1, with D possibly TRBD1 on 5 matching bases. Germline loops: CDR1 SQVTM, CDR2 ANQGSEA. Trimming cost V 0 bases and J 4 bases, with 15 bases left between them. There are 15 residues in the CDR3. The CDR3 reads CSVEDEARGGTEAFF. CDR3 sequence (DNA): TGCAGCGTTGAAGATGAGGCTAGGGGCGGCACTGAAGCTTTCTTT.

The rearrangement links TRBV7-2 to TRBJ1-2, with TRBD1 identical over 9 bases. V shed 4 bases, J shed 4 bases, and the junction held 4 bases outside the gene matches. The CDR3 runs 14 residues. The V gene's germline CDR1 is SGHTA and CDR2 FQGNSA. The CDR3 nucleotides read TGTGCCAGCAGCTACGGGGACAGGGCCTATGGCTACACCTTC. Residues: CASSYGDRAYGYTF.

This clonotype was counted between two and nine times. CDR3 DNA: TGTGCCAGTAGTATAGACAGGGGCACAGATACGCAGTATTTT. It codes for CASSIDRGTDTQYF. This chain joins TRBV19 and TRBJ2-3; the D gene is possibly TRBD1 (5 bases). This CDR3 contains 14 residues. Trimming took off 0 bases at V and 1 base at J, with 5 bases between the two ends. Germline V gives CDR1 LNHDA, CDR2 SQIVND (reference sequence).

This clonotype was recorded many times. The chain has TRBV6-5 and TRBJ2-7, with D tentatively TRBD1 or TRBD2 (5 bases each). There are 15 residues in the CDR3. The germline V and J ends were trimmed by 6 bases and 0 bases, with 15 bases remaining between them. Germline-derived CDR1 and CDR2 are MNHEY and SVGAGI. CDR3 in amino acids: CASRRQSTSSYEQYF. As DNA, the CDR3 is TGTGCCAGCAGACGACAGTCCACTAGCTCCTACGAGCAGTACTTC.

This clonotype was recorded at least ten times. The chain recombines TRBV12-3 or TRBV12-4 with TRBJ1-6; no firm D call. This CDR3 has 15 residues. V was cut by 6 bases and J by 6 bases, with 15 bases left in between. This chain's CDR3 is CASSGHGRSNSPLHF. DNA of the CDR3: TGTGCCAGCAGCGGCCACGGACGGAGTAATTCACCCCTCCACTTT.

This clonotype has more than one count but fewer than ten. The chain links TRBV21-1 to TRBJ1-5; TRBD1 is taken as the D call from the table, unchecked against the DNA. TRBV21-1 is listed as a pseudogene. This CDR3 comprises 19 residues. The CDR3 DNA follows: TGTGCCAGCAGCAAGTGGGGGAAAACCCAACCTTACAAGAATCAGCCCCAGCATTTT. Translation gives CASSKWGKTQPYKNQPQHF.

The chain joins TRBV6-5 to TRBJ1-2; 10 nucleotides align to TRBD1. Germline lookup yields CDR1 MNHEY and CDR2 SVGAGI. The V and J ends lost 7 bases and 6 bases, in that order; junction bases with no gene match: 8. CDR3 size: 14 residues. CDR3 residues: CASTKGQGINGYTF. For the CDR3, the DNA is TGTGCCAGCACTAAGGGACAGGGGATTAATGGCTACACCTTC.

Ten or more counts support this clonotype. V and J are TRBV7-2 and TRBJ2-5; a weak D match, TRBD1 (6 bases). Germline CDR1 SGHTA, CDR2 FQGNSA. With 4 bases removed from V and 0 bases from J, the gap between germline ends came to 9 bases. The CDR3 runs 14 residues. The chain's CDR3 is CASSSRDNQETQYF. The CDR3 DNA is TGTGCCAGCAGCTCCCGGGACAACCAAGAGACCCAGTACTTC. Full variable domain (remainder filled in from reference TRBV7-2 and TRBJ2-5): GAGVSQSPSNKVTEKGKDVELRCDPISGHTALYWYRQSLGQGLEFLIYFQGNSAPDKSGLPSDRFSAERTGGSVSTLTIQRTQQEDSAVYLCASSSRDNQETQYFGPGTRLLVL.

The J gene is TRBJ1-1, the V gene TRBV7-2, with 7 bases that match TRBD1. The CDR3 has 13 residues. The junction had 5 bases not matched to a gene; V was cut back by 5 bases and J by 5 bases. The germline CDR1 and CDR2 sequences are SGHTA and FQGNSA. The CDR3 DNA reads as TGTGCCAGCAGCAGCGACAGGGATACTGAAGCTTTCTTT. Translated: CASSSDRDTEAFF.

This clonotype came up many times. This chain joins TRBV6-5 and TRBJ2-7, with TRBD1 matching over 7 bases. V trimming: 5 bases; J trimming: 3 bases; junction bases outside the gene matches: 10. Germline values: CDR1 MNHEY, CDR2 SVGAGI. The CDR3 totals 15 residues. The CDR3 nucleotides read TGTGCCAGCAGTGCTACCGGGACAGAAAGCTACGAGCAGTACTTC. Translation: CASSATGTESYEQYF.